These 8 T cell receptor beta chains share one sample of origin, sequenced in a study of T-cell memory formation after mild COVID-19. TCRdb re-called the 5' RACE reads through MiXCR, storing one row per CDR3 protein. The data show fewer than 700,000 distinct CDR3 sequences, about 20% seen once. Sequences were obtained from PBMCs or a T cell subset sorted from them (not recorded which). These receptors were taken from an adult woman who had mild COVID-19 (a few samples of this study predate the infection). Cell type and time point are not known.

This clonotype was counted only a few times. The chain uses TRBV12-3 or TRBV12-4 and TRBJ1-5; D perhaps matches TRBD1 (5 bases). Trimming cost V 8 bases and J 3 bases, with 14 bases left between them. There are 14 residues in the CDR3. The CDR3 here is CASSQWGLNQPQHF. The CDR3 DNA reads TGTGCCAGCTCTCAGTGGGGACTCAATCAGCCCCAGCATTTT.

This clonotype was detected a few times. The chain recombines TRBV11-2 with TRBJ1-3, with D perhaps matching TRBD1 (5 bases). The CDR3 runs 14 residues. The V end was cut by 3 bases, the J end by 5 bases, with 11 bases between. Germline CDR1 and CDR2: SGHAT and FQNNGV. This CDR3 reads CASSFQGIRNTIYF. CDR3 bases: TGTGCCAGCAGCTTCCAGGGTATCAGAAACACCATATATTTT. The entire variable domain, with the rest obtained from reference TRBV11-2 and TRBJ1-3, is as follows: EAGVAQSPRYKIIEKRQSVAFWCNPISGHATLYWYQQILGQGPKLLIQFQNNGVVDDSQLPKDRFSAERLKGVDSTLKIQPAKLEDSAVYLCASSFQGIRNTIYFGEGSWLTVV.

This clonotype has just a few counts. The gene calls are TRBV5-6 and TRBJ2-1; 8 positions agree with TRBD1. With V trimmed by 4 bases and J by 6 bases, 9 bases remained unmatched. The germline CDR1 and CDR2 sequences are SGHDT and YYEEEE. There are 15 residues in the CDR3. The CDR3 here is CASSLWTGWGNEQFF. The DNA for the CDR3 is TGTGCCAGCAGCCTCTGGACAGGGTGGGGCAATGAGCAGTTCTTC.

This clonotype has just a few counts. The rearrangement joins TRBV9 to TRBJ2-7; D is perhaps TRBD1 (5 bases). Trimming took off 0 bases at V and 0 bases at J, with 7 bases between the two ends. The CDR3 spans 14 residues. Germline V gene lookup returns CDR1 SGDLS and CDR2 YYNGEE. CDR3 bases: TGTGCCAGCAGCGTAGGACAGCTCTCCTACGAGCAGTACTTC. It encodes CASSVGQLSYEQYF.

The chain recombines TRBV14 with TRBJ1-6; tentative D call: TRBD1 (5 bases). With 1 base removed from V and 7 bases from J, the gap between germline ends came to 11 bases. The CDR3 has 15 amino acids. Germline-derived CDR1 and CDR2 are SGHDN and FVKESK. The CDR3 DNA sequence: TGTGCCAGCAGCCAAGGACACTGGGGGAATTCACCCCTCCACTTT. Protein sequence: CASSQGHWGNSPLHF.

The chain carries TRBV27 and TRBJ2-5, with D maybe TRBD1 (5 bases). The CDR3 loop spans 15 amino acids. V lost 2 bases to trimming and J lost 5 bases, with 15 bases between them. The germline V gene encodes CDR1 MNHEY and CDR2 SMNVEV (reference sequence). As DNA, the CDR3 is TGTGCCAGCAGTTTAAGGTATCTGGCAGGGGAGACCCAGTACTTC. Translating gives CASSLRYLAGETQYF.

The sample holds a few counts of this clonotype. The V gene is TRBV12-3 or TRBV12-4, the J gene TRBJ2-5; TRBD2 matches at 8 bases. This CDR3 has 13 residues. After removal of 4 bases from V and 8 bases from J, the junction contained 6 bases not matched to a gene. CDR3 protein: CASSSISGTTQYF. In DNA form, the CDR3 reads TGTGCCAGCAGTTCCATTAGCGGGACCACCCAGTACTTC.

The chain recombines TRBV6-5 with TRBJ2-3; 8 nucleotides line up with TRBD1. CDR1 and CDR2 from the germline V gene are MNHEY and SVGAGI. The CDR3 totals 15 residues. Trimming removed 6 bases from V and 9 bases from J; junction bases left unmatched: 14. The CDR3 protein is CASRSYRTGHRTQYF. The CDR3 DNA reads TGTGCCAGCAGATCCTATAGGACAGGGCATCGAACGCAGTATTTT.